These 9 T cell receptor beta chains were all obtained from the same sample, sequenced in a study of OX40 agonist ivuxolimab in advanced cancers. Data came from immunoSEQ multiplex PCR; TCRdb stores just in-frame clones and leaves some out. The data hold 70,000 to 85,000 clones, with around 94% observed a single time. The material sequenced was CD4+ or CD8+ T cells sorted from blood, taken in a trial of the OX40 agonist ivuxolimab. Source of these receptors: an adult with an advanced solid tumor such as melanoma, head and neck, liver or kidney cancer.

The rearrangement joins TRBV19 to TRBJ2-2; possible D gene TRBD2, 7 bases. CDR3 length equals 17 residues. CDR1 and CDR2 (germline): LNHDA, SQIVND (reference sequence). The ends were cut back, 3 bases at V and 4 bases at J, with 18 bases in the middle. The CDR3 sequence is CASSILWGGLVTGELFF. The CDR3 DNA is TGTGCCAGTAGTATTTTATGGGGGGGGCTTGTCACCGGGGAGCTGTTTTTT.

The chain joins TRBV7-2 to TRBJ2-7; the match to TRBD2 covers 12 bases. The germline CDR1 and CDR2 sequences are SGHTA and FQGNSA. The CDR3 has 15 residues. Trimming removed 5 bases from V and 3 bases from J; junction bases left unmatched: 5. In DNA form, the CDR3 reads TGTGCCAGCAGCATAGGGACTAGCGGGTTCTACGAGCAGTACTTC. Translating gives CASSIGTSGFYEQYF.

In nucleotides, the CDR3 is TGTGCCAGCAGCCTTATCGGGGCGTACGGCATGAACACTGAAGCTTTCTTT. Translation gives CASSLIGAYGMNTEAFF. The rearrangement links TRBV28 to TRBJ1-1; a possible D gene is TRBD1 (5 bases). V lost 6 bases to trimming and J lost 0 bases, with 20 bases between them. In germline, CDR1 is MDHEN, CDR2 SYDVKM. The CDR3 length is 17 residues.

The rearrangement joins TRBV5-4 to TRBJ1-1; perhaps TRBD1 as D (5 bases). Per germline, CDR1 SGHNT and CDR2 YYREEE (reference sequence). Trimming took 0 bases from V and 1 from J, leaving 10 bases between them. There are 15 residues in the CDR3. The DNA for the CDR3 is TGTGCCAGCAGCTTGGTGGGGACGGGGAACACTGAAGCTTTCTTT. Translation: CASSLVGTGNTEAFF.

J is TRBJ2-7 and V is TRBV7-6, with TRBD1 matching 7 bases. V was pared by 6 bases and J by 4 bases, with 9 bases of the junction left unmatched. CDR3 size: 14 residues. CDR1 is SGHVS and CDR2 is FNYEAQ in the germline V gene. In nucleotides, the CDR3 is TGTGCCAGCAGTTCCCGGGACAGACTTTACGAGCAGTACTTC. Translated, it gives CASSSRDRLYEQYF.

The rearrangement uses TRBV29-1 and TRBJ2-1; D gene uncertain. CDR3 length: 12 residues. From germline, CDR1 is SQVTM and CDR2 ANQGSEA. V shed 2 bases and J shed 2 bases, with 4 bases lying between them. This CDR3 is CSVELTYNEQFF. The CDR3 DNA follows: TGCAGCGTTGAATTGACCTACAATGAGCAGTTCTTC.

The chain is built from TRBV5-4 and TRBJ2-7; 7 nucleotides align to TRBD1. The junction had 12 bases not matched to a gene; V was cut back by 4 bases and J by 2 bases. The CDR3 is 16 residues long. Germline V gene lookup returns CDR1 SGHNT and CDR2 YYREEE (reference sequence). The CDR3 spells CASSPRTGPGAYEQYF. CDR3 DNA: TGTGCCAGCAGCCCGCGGACAGGCCCAGGGGCCTACGAGCAGTACTTC.

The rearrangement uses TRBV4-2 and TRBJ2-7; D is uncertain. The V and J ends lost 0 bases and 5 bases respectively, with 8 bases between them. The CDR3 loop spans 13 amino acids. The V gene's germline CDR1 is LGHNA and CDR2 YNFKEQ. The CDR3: CASSQDRVDEQYF. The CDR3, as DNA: TGTGCCAGCAGCCAAGATCGGGTCGACGAGCAGTACTTC.

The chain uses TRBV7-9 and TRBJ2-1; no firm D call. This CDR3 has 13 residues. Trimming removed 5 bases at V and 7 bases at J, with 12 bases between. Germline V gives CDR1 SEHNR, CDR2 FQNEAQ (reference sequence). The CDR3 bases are TGTGCCAGCAGCGAACCACATGAAAATGAGCAGTTCTTC. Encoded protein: CASSEPHENEQFF.